These 11 T cell receptor beta chains came from one sample sequenced in a study of immune cell composition in non-small cell lung cancer. The normal lung sample lay at least 3 cm, and maximally far, from the tumour. Generated by immunoSEQ multiplex PCR, the TCRdb table keeps only in-frame clones and is missing some. The data show about 6,700 clones, approximately 61% seen once. The material sequenced was non-adjacent lung tissue. These receptors came from a human donor with non-small cell lung cancer.

There are a few counts of this clone. The chain is built from TRBV19 and TRBJ1-1, with D unclear. V was pared by 9 bases and J by 1 base, with 12 bases between. CDR1 LNHDA and CDR2 SQIVND come from the germline V gene (reference sequence). The CDR3 runs to 13 residues. This CDR3 reads CASRVTGNTEAFF. The CDR3 nucleotides are TGTGCCAGCCGGGTCACGGGGAACACTGAAGCTTTCTTT.

This chain's CDR3 is CSVGFTSGSYGGTQYF. For the CDR3, the DNA is TGCAGCGTCGGATTCACTAGCGGGAGTTACGGCGGGACCCAGTACTTC. The V call is TRBV29-1, the J call TRBJ2-5, with TRBD2 matching over 11 bases. CDR1 is SQVTM, CDR2 ANQGSEA, per germline. The V and J ends lost 6 bases and 7 bases, in that order; junction bases with no gene match: 16. The CDR3 runs to 16 residues.

The chain links TRBV14 to TRBJ2-1; TRBD1 matches at 8 bases. The length of the CDR3 is 15 residues. After removal of 4 bases from V and 4 bases from J, the junction contained 6 bases not matched to a gene. Germline values: CDR1 SGHDN, CDR2 FVKESK. CDR3 region: CASSLTGQVYNEQFF. DNA of the CDR3: TGTGCCAGCAGCCTCACGGGACAGGTGTACAATGAGCAGTTCTTC.

This chain uses TRBV11-3 with TRBJ2-3; D gene ambiguous. The V end was cut by 5 bases, the J end by 4 bases, with 13 bases between. Germline CDR1 and CDR2: SGHNT and YENEEA. This CDR3 has 14 amino acids. CDR3 amino acids: CASSPRVGADTQYF. DNA for the CDR3: TGTGCCAGCAGCCCCCGGGTTGGAGCAGATACGCAGTATTTT.

The chain links TRBV6-5 to TRBJ1-2, with TRBD1 identical over 8 bases. Germline loops: CDR1 MNHEY, CDR2 SVGAGI. J lost 6 bases, V lost 6 bases, and 9 bases had no gene match. This CDR3 region has 14 residues. As DNA, the CDR3 is TGTGCCAGCAGCCTGTCTATGACAGGGGATGGCTACACCTTC. Encoded protein: CASSLSMTGDGYTF.

The gene calls are TRBV21-1 and TRBJ1-2. TRBV21-1 is recorded as a pseudogene. The CDR3 consists of 16 residues. CDR3 coding DNA: TGTGCCAGCAGCAAAAATGTGGGACTGAAATGCGATGGCTACACCTTC. It specifies CASSKNVGLKCDGYTF.

The genes are TRBV7-8 and TRBJ2-5, with 14 bases fitting TRBD2. The CDR3 is 18 amino acids. CDR1 is SGHVS and CDR2 is FQNEAQ in the germline V gene. V lost 6 bases and J lost 2; bases outside the gene matches: 11. CDR3 protein: CASRDAGLAGVRQETQYF. In DNA form, the CDR3 reads TGTGCCAGCAGAGACGCGGGACTAGCGGGAGTTAGACAAGAGACCCAGTACTTC.

The chain combines TRBV6-1 with TRBJ2-5; D is uncertain. Germline-derived CDR1 and CDR2 are MNHNS and SASEGT. The germline V and J ends were trimmed by 5 bases and 5 bases, with 15 bases remaining between them. CDR3 length: 14 residues. CDR3 DNA sequence: TGTGCCAGCAGTTCCGGCCCAGGCATGGAGACCCAGTACTTC. Protein: CASSSGPGMETQYF.

The V and J genes are TRBV18 and TRBJ2-7; no reliable D call. Germline lookup yields CDR1 KGHSH and CDR2 LQKENI. This CDR3 contains 11 residues. Trimming took 4 bases from V and 4 from J, leaving 5 bases between them. The CDR3 DNA reads TGTGCCAGCTCACTGAGGTACGAGCAGTACTTC. Amino acid sequence: CASSLRYEQYF.

The V call is TRBV6-6, the J call TRBJ1-4; tentatively, D is TRBD1 (6 bases). The CDR3 has 12 residues. V lost 10 bases, J lost 8 bases, and 14 bases lay in between. From germline, CDR1 is MNHNY and CDR2 SVGAGI (reference sequence). CDR3 region: CATAVTGEKLFF. The CDR3 DNA reads as TGTGCCACCGCGGTCACAGGGGAAAAACTGTTTTTT.

The chain combines TRBV14 with TRBJ2-3; D is possibly TRBD2 (6 bases). Trimming shortened V by 4 bases and J by 1 base, and 12 bases separated the two germline ends. The V gene's germline CDR1 is SGHDN and CDR2 FVKESK. The length of the CDR3 is 15 residues. CDR3 in DNA: TGTGCCAGCAGCCCGGGGACTCGACGCACAGATACGCAGTATTTT. This gives the protein CASSPGTRRTDTQYF.